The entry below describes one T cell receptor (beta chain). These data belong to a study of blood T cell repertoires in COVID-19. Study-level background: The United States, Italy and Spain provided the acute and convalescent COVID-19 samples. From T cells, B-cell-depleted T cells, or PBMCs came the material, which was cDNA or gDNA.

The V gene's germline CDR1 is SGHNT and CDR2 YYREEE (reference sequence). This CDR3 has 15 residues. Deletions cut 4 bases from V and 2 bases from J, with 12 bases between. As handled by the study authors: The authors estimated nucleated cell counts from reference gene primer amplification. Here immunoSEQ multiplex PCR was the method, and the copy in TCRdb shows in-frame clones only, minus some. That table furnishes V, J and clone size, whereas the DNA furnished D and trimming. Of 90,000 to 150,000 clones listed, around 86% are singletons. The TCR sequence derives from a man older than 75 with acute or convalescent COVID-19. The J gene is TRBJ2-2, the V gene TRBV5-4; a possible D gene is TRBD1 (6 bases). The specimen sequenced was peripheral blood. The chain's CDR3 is CASSLRGVNTGELFF. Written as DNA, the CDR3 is TGTGCCAGCAGCCTCAGGGGAGTTAACACCGGGGAGCTGTTTTTT.